This T cell receptor (beta chain) was found in a study of T cell responses to AZD1222 COVID-19 vaccine. Generated by immunoSEQ multiplex PCR, the TCRdb table keeps only in-frame clones and is missing some. Among around 130,000 clones listed, around 90% were seen once. Sequenced material: peripheral blood, taken on day 0 of MenACWY control vaccination. The TCR sequence derives from an adult in good health.

As DNA, the CDR3 is TGTGCCAGCAGCCTTTCCCCTCAGGGCTACGAGCAGTACTTC. The encoded protein is CASSLSPQGYEQYF. J is TRBJ2-7 and V is TRBV11-3; a possible D gene is TRBD1 (5 bases). V was shortened by 5 bases and J by 3 bases, with 14 bases between the two germline ends. Germline V CDR1 and CDR2: SGHNT, YENEEA. The CDR3 extends over 14 amino acids.